These T cell receptor beta chains were read from a single sample in a study of shared clonotypes between healthy human individuals. Generated by immunoSEQ multiplex PCR, the TCRdb table keeps only in-frame clones and is missing some. The sample has 2 million to 2.5 million clones, 85% to 95% seen once. What was sequenced was naive CD4+ T cells from PBMCs. The receptor source for this set is a young man in good health. Some clones in this sample may be carry-over from other donors' samples. CDR3s include the opening cysteine and the closing phenylalanine or tryptophan. The D gene is left open where the match is weak. Where a row states a size, it is once, few, many or the class of an expanded clone; other rows omit it.

CDR3 | size | D | J | V
CASSPQNRGNQETQYF | - | TRBD1 | TRBJ2-5 | TRBV18
CASSFLNEKLFF | once | - | TRBJ1-4 | TRBV5-5
CASSLRQGRTDTQYF | - | TRBD1 | TRBJ2-3 | TRBV11-1
CASSKGGGQGDTDTQYF | - | - | TRBJ2-3 | TRBV21-1
CASSVGQAAYGYTF | - | - | TRBJ1-2 | TRBV9
CASTPRDSGANVLTF | - | - | TRBJ2-6 | TRBV11-2
CASSLGYWGNSGNTIYF | - | - | TRBJ1-3 | TRBV5-6
CASTKGGTGANVLTF | - | - | TRBJ2-6 | TRBV6-5
CASSLAGAVNIQYF | - | TRBD2 | TRBJ2-4 | TRBV27
CATSRGPRTRDEQFF | - | - | TRBJ2-1 | TRBV15
CASSPGGRDEQFF | - | TRBD2 | TRBJ2-1 | TRBV11-3
CASSFVLAGANVLTF | - | - | TRBJ2-6 | TRBV27
CASRLGQGYEQYF | - | TRBD1 | TRBJ2-7 | TRBV6-5
CASSPRIFASGDTYEQYF | - | - | TRBJ2-7 | TRBV18
CASSKGQGSNYGYTF | - | TRBD1 | TRBJ1-2 | TRBV2
CASSPRLAGSYNEQFF | - | TRBD2 | TRBJ2-1 | TRBV7-3
CASSHGQGVNTGELFF | - | TRBD1 | TRBJ2-2 | TRBV4-1